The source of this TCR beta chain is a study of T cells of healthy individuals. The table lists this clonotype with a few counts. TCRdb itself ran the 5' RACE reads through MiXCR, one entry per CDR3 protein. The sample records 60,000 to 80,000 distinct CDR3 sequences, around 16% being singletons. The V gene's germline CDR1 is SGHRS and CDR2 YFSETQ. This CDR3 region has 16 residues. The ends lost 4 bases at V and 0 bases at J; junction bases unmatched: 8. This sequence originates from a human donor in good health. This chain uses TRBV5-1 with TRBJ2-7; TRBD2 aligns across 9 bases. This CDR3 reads CASSPYSGRPSYEQYF. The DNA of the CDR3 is TGCGCCAGCAGCCCTTATAGCGGGAGACCCTCCTACGAGCAGTACTTC.